This section outlines one T cell receptor (beta chain) sequence together with its context. Its target is unknown. Time point in this sample: around eleven months of natalizumab therapy. This sample was included in a study of multiple sclerosis patients with progressive multifocal leukoencephalopathy. Sequencing used immunoSEQ multiplex PCR; TCRdb keeps in-frame clones, though not all of them. The sample yields 20,000 to 30,000 clones, less than 95% seen once. Study results and caveats: In most PML patients, TRB repertoires appeared less diverse by entropy.

The V end was cut by 0 bases, the J end by 5 bases, with 17 bases between. CDR3 length: 17 amino acids. The germline CDR1 and CDR2 sequences are WNHNN and SYGVQD (reference sequence). This specimen consisted of PBMCs, obtained from a patient treated with natalizumab. This sequence was found in a man aged 25-40 years with multiple sclerosis. The rearrangement links TRBV10-1 to TRBJ2-1, with unresolved D. The chain's CDR3 is CASSESPEAFTHNEQFF. In nucleotides, the CDR3 is TGCGCCAGCAGTGAGTCTCCCGAGGCCTTTACACACAATGAGCAGTTCTTC.